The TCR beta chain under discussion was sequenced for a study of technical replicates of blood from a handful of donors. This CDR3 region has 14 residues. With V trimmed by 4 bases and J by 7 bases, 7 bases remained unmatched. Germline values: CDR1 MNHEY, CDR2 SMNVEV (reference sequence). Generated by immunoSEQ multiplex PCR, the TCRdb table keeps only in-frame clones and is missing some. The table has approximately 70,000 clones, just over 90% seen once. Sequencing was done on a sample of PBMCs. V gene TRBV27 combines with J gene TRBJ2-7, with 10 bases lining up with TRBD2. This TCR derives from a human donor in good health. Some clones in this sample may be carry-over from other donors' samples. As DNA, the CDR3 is TGTGCCAGCAGTTGGTCTAGCGGGGGACCTGAGCAGTACTTC. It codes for CASSWSSGGPEQYF.